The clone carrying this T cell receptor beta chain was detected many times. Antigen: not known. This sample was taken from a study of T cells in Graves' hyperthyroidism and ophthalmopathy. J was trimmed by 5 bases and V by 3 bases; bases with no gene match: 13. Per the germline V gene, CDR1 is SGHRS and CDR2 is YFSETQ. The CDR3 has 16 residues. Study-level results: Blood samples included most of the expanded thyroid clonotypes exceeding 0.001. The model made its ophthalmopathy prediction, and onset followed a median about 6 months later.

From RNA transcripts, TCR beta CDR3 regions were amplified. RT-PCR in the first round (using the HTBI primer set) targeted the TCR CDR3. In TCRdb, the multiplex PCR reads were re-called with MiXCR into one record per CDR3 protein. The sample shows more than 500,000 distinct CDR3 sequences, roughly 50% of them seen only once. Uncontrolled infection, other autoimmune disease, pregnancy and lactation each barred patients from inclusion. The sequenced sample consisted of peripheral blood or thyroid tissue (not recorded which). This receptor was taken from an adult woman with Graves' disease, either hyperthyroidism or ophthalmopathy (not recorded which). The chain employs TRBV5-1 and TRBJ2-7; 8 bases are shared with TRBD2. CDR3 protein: CASSWQGGRLGDEQYF. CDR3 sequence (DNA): TGCGCCAGCAGCTGGCAGGGCGGGAGGCTTGGCGACGAGCAGTACTTC.